Reported below is one T cell receptor (beta chain). The antigen remains undetermined. TCRdb's table, derived via immunoSEQ multiplex PCR, lists solely in-frame clones and lacks some. The data show 130,000 to 150,000 clones, with more than 70% seen just once and more than 12% held by the top ten. This sample was taken from a study of T cell responses to AZD1222 COVID-19 vaccine. Study findings and constraints: As reported, nearly half of all spike-specific TCRs target variant regions that are unmutated. Across the whole spike, CD4 TCRs peaked at regions 160-218 and 743-854. In all cases, repertoires were sampled only after the peak T cell response. It was only a handful of AZD1222 recipients who were seropositive at baseline.

The CDR3 sequence is 15 residues long. Unmatched junction bases numbered 12, after V lost 3 bases and J lost 8 bases. CDR1 SGHRS and CDR2 YFSETQ come from the germline V gene. The chain links TRBV5-1 to TRBJ1-2, with 8 bases lining up with TRBD1. The sequence was obtained from an adult in good health. The source was peripheral blood, collected on day 0 of AZD1222 vaccination. CDR3 residues: CASSSDLDRVGGYTF. In nucleotides, the CDR3 is TGCGCCAGCAGCTCAGATCTGGACAGGGTGGGCGGCTACACCTTC.